The text below deals with one T cell receptor (beta chain). What it recognizes is unknown. Reverse transcribed after extraction, RNA yielded cDNA as the sequencing template. The assay was immunoSEQ multiplex PCR, and TCRdb's table has in-frame clones only and misses some. The sample gives hundreds of thousands of clones, 50% to 70% of which show up once; 0.45% is in the top ten. This CDR3 is built from 14 residues. Germline loops: CDR1 GTSNPN, CDR2 SVGIG (reference sequence). The V end was cut by 4 bases, the J end by 3 bases, with 14 bases between. These data are taken from a study of CD8+ T cells in alopecia areata. Study as a whole: Twice daily, treated patients received 5 to 10 mg of oral tofacitinib. Study results and limitations: Especially in alopecia totalis/universalis, lesional scalp showed greater clonality than normal scalp did.

Peripheral blood and lesional scalp punch biopsies came from alopecia areata patients. The sequence derives from a human donor with alopecia areata. This chain uses TRBV30 with TRBJ2-3; a weak D match, TRBD2 (5 bases). This sample comprised CD4+ T cells sorted from blood, obtained at week 0. The chain's CDR3 is CAWTLTTGTDTQYF. CDR3 bases: TGTGCCTGGACCCTTACCACGGGAACAGATACGCAGTATTTT.